This T cell receptor beta chain is from a study of CD8+CD57+ T cells in acquired aplastic anemia. Broader study findings: Statistical testing detected no significant gap in CD8+ Simpson's diversity between patients and controls. Overlap between patients and controls comprised some 31 CD8+ CDR3 sequences.

A note on this clonotype: What it binds is not known.

Genomic DNA was employed as the template in profiling TCR beta VDJ and CDR3. TCRdb processed the reads anew with MiXCR; each CDR3 protein has one entry. This table holds about 470,000 distinct CDR3 sequences, roughly 34% found once. All patients picked for sequencing had shown, by flow cytometry, an expansion of CD8+CD57+ cells. The diagnosis in all patients was severe acquired aplastic anemia. Prior therapy had not been administered to any patient at the time of blood sampling. This CDR3 has 13 amino acids. The V end was cut by 2 bases, the J end by 9 bases, with 11 bases between. The germline CDR1 and CDR2 sequences are ENHRY and SYGVKD.

The chain carries TRBV10-3 and TRBJ1-5, with D perhaps TRBD1 (6 bases). This receptor was identified in a human donor with aplastic anemia. Sequencing was done on a sample of sorted CD4+, CD8+, or CD8+CD57+ T cells (not recorded which) from PBMCs. The CDR3 region is CAISESRGWPQHF. The DNA for the CDR3 is TGTGCCATCAGTGAGAGTAGGGGGTGGCCCCAGCATTTT.